What follows are 21 T cell receptor beta chains derived from one specimen sequenced in a study of response to subunit inactivated influenza vaccine. MiXCR was run by TCRdb on the RT-PCR reads, yielding one entry per CDR3 protein. This sample has roughly 550,000 distinct CDR3 sequences, with roughly 23% found just once. These data were also reused for a study on T cells expressing NK-cell markers. From that paper: Scientists made TCR beta cDNA using 5'RACE template switching with UMIs.

Material: CD4+ T cells sorted from PBMCs, obtained 11 to 12 days after vaccination. The origin of the receptors is a man aged 45-65 years who received an inactivated influenza vaccine.

The chain is built from TRBV12-3 or TRBV12-4 and TRBJ2-2, with a weak D call TRBD2 (7 bases). Trimming shortened V by 2 bases and J by 1 base, and 11 bases separated the two germline ends. The CDR3 is 16 amino acids. The CDR3 sequence: CASSLFRGGNTGELFF. The CDR3 DNA reads as TGTGCCAGCAGTTTATTTAGGGGGGGGAACACCGGGGAGCTGTTTTTT.

The chain combines TRBV4-3 with TRBJ2-1; D not resolved. Trimming took off 0 bases at V and 4 bases at J, with 10 bases between the two ends. CDR3 length: 15 residues. From germline, CDR1 is LGHNA and CDR2 YSLEER. The CDR3 spells CASSQDPAVYNEQFF. As DNA, the CDR3 is TGCGCCAGCAGCCAAGATCCGGCCGTGTACAATGAGCAGTTCTTC.

V usage is TRBV11-1 and J usage is TRBJ2-1, with TRBD2 matching 7 bases. The V gene end was trimmed by 1 base and the J gene end by 6 bases; junction bases not matched to a gene: 9. Germline loops: CDR1 SGHAT, CDR2 FQDESV (reference sequence). CDR3 size: 16 residues. CDR3 sequence reads: CASSLVAGAFPNEQFF. CDR3 in DNA: TGTGCCAGCAGCTTAGTTGCGGGAGCCTTCCCCAATGAGCAGTTCTTC.

This clonotype was detected only a few times. The chain is built from TRBV20-1 and TRBJ2-3; tentatively, D is TRBD1 (6 bases). The ends were cut back, 2 bases at V and 7 bases at J, with 16 bases in the middle. The CDR3 sequence is 14 residues long. Germline-derived CDR1 and CDR2 are DFQATT and SNEGSKA (reference sequence). Here the CDR3 DNA reads TGCAGTGCTAGACCAGGGGCCTGGGGGAATACGCAGTATTTT. Protein: CSARPGAWGNTQYF.

The rearrangement joins TRBV6-1 to TRBJ2-2; 9 bases are shared with TRBD1. Germline lookup yields CDR1 MNHNS and CDR2 SASEGT. Unmatched junction bases numbered 6, after V lost 6 bases and J lost 7 bases. This CDR3 region has 14 residues. This chain's CDR3 is CASREGQGGGELFF. Here the CDR3 DNA reads TGTGCCAGCAGGGAGGGACAGGGCGGCGGGGAGCTGTTTTTT.

In this sample, this clonotype turned up a few times. The chain combines TRBV7-9 with TRBJ2-1; TRBD1 or TRBD2 may be the D gene (5 bases each). The CDR3 totals 15 residues. V lost 5 bases and J 10 bases, leaving 21 bases between the germline ends. The germline V gene has CDR1 SEHNR and CDR2 FQNEAQ (reference sequence). The CDR3, as DNA: TGTGCCAGCAGCCATCGGGACCCCAACCGTGAGGAGCAGTTCTTC. This encodes CASSHRDPNREEQFF.

CDR3 nucleotide sequence: TGTGCCATCAGTGGTCAGGTGGGAGCATTGGGCGAGCAGTACTTC. Translation gives CAISGQVGALGEQYF. V gene TRBV10-3 combines with J gene TRBJ2-7; D might be TRBD2 (5 bases). Per the germline V gene, CDR1 is ENHRY and CDR2 is SYGVKD. V lost 4 bases and J 6 bases, leaving 19 bases between the germline ends. The CDR3 consists of 15 residues.

This clonotype came up many times. The rearrangement uses TRBV5-1 and TRBJ2-7; D not resolved. Germline-derived CDR1 and CDR2 are SGHRS and YFSETQ. The ends were cut back, 0 bases at V and 1 base at J, with 8 bases in the middle. The CDR3 spans 14 residues. CDR3 DNA sequence: TGCGCCAGCAGCTTGGACGCACGGTCCTACGAGCAGTACTTC. Translated: CASSLDARSYEQYF.

The CDR3 spells CASSYSSPHREKLFF. In nucleotides, the CDR3 is TGTGCCAGCAGTTACTCGTCGCCCCACCGTGAAAAACTGTTTTTT. This chain joins TRBV6-5 and TRBJ1-4; D is uncertain. Trimming took 0 bases from V and 7 from J, leaving 12 bases between them. Germline V gene sequence: CDR1 MNHEY, CDR2 SVGAGI. This CDR3 has 15 residues.

The chain employs TRBV3-1 and TRBJ2-3, with D possibly being TRBD1 (5 bases). V was pared by 4 bases and J by 0 bases, with 11 bases between. Looked up from germline, CDR1 is LGHDT and CDR2 is YNNKEL (reference sequence). The CDR3 has 15 amino acids. The CDR3 bases are TGTGCCAGCAGCCGCCCTTCAGGGAGCACAGATACGCAGTATTTT. It is translated as CASSRPSGSTDTQYF.

The chain uses TRBV6-2 or TRBV6-3 and TRBJ2-1; 9 positions match TRBD2. Germline trimming cut 6 bases from V and 6 bases from J; bases unmatched to any gene: 12. CDR1 is MNHEY, CDR2 SVGEGT, per germline. The CDR3 is made up of 16 amino acids. CDR3 protein: CASSRSSGRLGNEQFF. In DNA form, the CDR3 reads TGTGCCAGCAGCCGATCCAGCGGGAGGCTAGGCAATGAGCAGTTCTTC.

The rearrangement links TRBV20-1 to TRBJ2-3; 10 positions agree with TRBD2. The ends lost 0 bases at V and 4 bases at J; junction bases unmatched: 7. CDR1 and CDR2 (germline): DFQATT, SNEGSKA (reference sequence). The CDR3 extends over 16 amino acids. CDR3 sequence (DNA): TGCAGTGCTAGAGATTGGCTAGCGGGAGATTCAGATACGCAGTATTTT. It encodes CSARDWLAGDSDTQYF.

Only a few counts were recorded for this clonotype. This chain connects TRBV3-1 to TRBJ2-7; D gene ambiguous. The germline V gene has CDR1 LGHDT and CDR2 YNNKEL (reference sequence). This CDR3 is 14 amino acids long. Trimming stripped 1 base from V and 4 bases from J, with 11 bases between. The CDR3 DNA is TGTGCCAGCAGCCAAGGAGTTTTTTGGTACGAGCAGTACTTC. Translating it yields CASSQGVFWYEQYF.

DNA for the CDR3: TGTGCCAGCAGCCCGAGGGGACTCCTACCCGGCACAGATACGCAGTATTTT. This gives the protein CASSPRGLLPGTDTQYF. The rearrangement joins TRBV7-6 to TRBJ2-3, with D perhaps matching TRBD2 (6 bases). The CDR3 runs to 17 residues. In germline, CDR1 is SGHVS, CDR2 FNYEAQ. V shed 5 bases and J shed 1 base, with 19 bases lying between them.

The V and J genes are TRBV28 and TRBJ2-6; 9 nucleotides agree with TRBD1. The V and J ends lost 8 bases and 2 bases, in that order; junction bases with no gene match: 10. The CDR3 contains 17 residues. The germline V gene encodes CDR1 MDHEN and CDR2 SYDVKM. The CDR3: CASDPRTGVPGANVLTF. As DNA, the CDR3 is TGTGCCAGCGATCCACGGACAGGGGTGCCTGGGGCCAACGTCCTGACTTTC.

V gene TRBV11-2 combines with J gene TRBJ2-1; D may be TRBD2 (5 bases). Germline CDR1 is SGHAT and CDR2 is FQNNGV. The CDR3 is 16 residues long. The germline V and J ends were trimmed by 1 base and 9 bases, with 19 bases remaining between them. CDR3 region: CASSLGLRAKGGEQFF. CDR3 in DNA: TGTGCCAGCAGCTTAGGGTTGCGGGCGAAGGGCGGTGAGCAGTTCTTC. Drawing the rest from reference TRBV11-2 and TRBJ2-1, the complete variable domain is EAGVAQSPRYKIIEKRQSVAFWCNPISGHATLYWYQQILGQGPKLLIQFQNNGVVDDSQLPKDRFSAERLKGVDSTLKIQPAKLEDSAVYLCASSLGLRAKGGEQFFGPGTRLTVL.

This clonotype appeared a few times. In DNA form, the CDR3 reads TGTGCCAGCAGTCAGGACAGGCAGGGGCTCGAGCAGTACTTC. This gives the protein CASSQDRQGLEQYF. The chain combines TRBV12-3 or TRBV12-4 with TRBJ2-7, with TRBD1 matching 7 bases. V shed 5 bases and J 6 bases; nucleotides not matched to a gene: 10. CDR3 length equals 14 residues.

This clonotype was seen a few times. The rearrangement uses TRBV6-4 and TRBJ2-3, with unresolved D. CDR3 length: 15 residues. CDR1 is MRHNA, CDR2 SNTAGT, per germline. Trimming took 6 bases from V and 0 from J, leaving 13 bases between them. CDR3 sequence: CASSSGTGSTDTQYF. For the CDR3, the DNA is TGTGCCAGCAGCTCAGGAACTGGTAGCACAGATACGCAGTATTTT.

This clonotype was seen only a few times. The V call is TRBV15, the J call TRBJ2-5, with 8 positions matching TRBD1. The V gene's germline CDR1 is LNHNV and CDR2 YYDKDF (reference sequence). V dropped 0 bases and J dropped 6; count of bases not matched to a gene: 6. This CDR3 has 15 residues. The CDR3 DNA sequence: TGTGCCACCAGCAGAGACCGGCGGACAGGGCAGACCCAGTACTTC. This translates into CATSRDRRTGQTQYF.

V and J are TRBV12-3 or TRBV12-4 and TRBJ2-7; perhaps TRBD1 as D (6 bases). Trimming stripped 1 base from V and 12 bases from J, with 10 bases between. The CDR3 is made up of 11 amino acids. This CDR3 is CASSLGDTGYF. The CDR3 region has the DNA TGTGCCAGCAGTTTAGGGGACACGGGGTACTTC.

J is TRBJ1-3 and V is TRBV12-3 or TRBV12-4; D gene unclear. Trimming cost V 2 bases and J 5 bases, with 10 bases left between them. The CDR3 sequence is 14 residues long. DNA of the CDR3: TGTGCCAGCAGTTTATTAGAAGGCAGAAACACCATATATTTT. Translating it yields CASSLLEGRNTIYF.